The 24 T cell receptor beta chains in this list originate from one sample, sequenced in a study of OX40 agonist ivuxolimab in advanced cancers. The repertoire was sequenced with immunoSEQ multiplex PCR; TCRdb's copy has only in-frame clones and lacks some. The table shows about 37,000 clones, with approximately 83% occurring only once. The input for sequencing was CD4+ or CD8+ T cells sorted from blood, taken in a trial of the OX40 agonist ivuxolimab. These TCRs come from an adult with an advanced solid tumor such as melanoma, head and neck, liver or kidney cancer.

This rearrangement joins TRBV6-1 to TRBJ2-3; D ambiguous. CDR1 is MNHNS and CDR2 is SASEGT in the germline V gene. Trimming took 1 base from V and 2 from J, leaving 4 bases between them. The CDR3 totals 13 residues. The DNA for the CDR3 is TGTGCCAGCAGTGAAGTCCCCACAGATACGCAGTATTTT. Translation: CASSEVPTDTQYF.

This chain uses TRBV7-6 with TRBJ2-7, with D possibly being TRBD1 or TRBD2 (5 bases each). The CDR3 is 16 amino acids. Germline loops: CDR1 SGHVS, CDR2 FNYEAQ. Trimming left V 5 bases short and J 3 bases short, with 20 bases between. CDR3 protein: CASSTTRDDGLYEQYF. CDR3 coding DNA: TGTGCCAGCAGCACTACTCGGGACGACGGGCTCTACGAGCAGTACTTC.

This chain connects TRBV10-2 to TRBJ2-1, with D possibly TRBD2 on 6 matching bases. V shed 6 bases and J shed 4 bases, with 7 bases lying between them. Germline loops: CDR1 WSHSY, CDR2 SAAADI. The CDR3 sequence is 12 residues long. Here the CDR3 DNA reads TGCGCCAGCAGGGGACTGTACAATGAGCAGTTCTTC. Residues: CASRGLYNEQFF.

This chain joins TRBV27 and TRBJ2-1, with 8 positions matching TRBD2. This CDR3 contains 15 residues. From germline, CDR1 is MNHEY and CDR2 SMNVEV (reference sequence). The J segment lost 4 bases and the V segment lost 5 bases, leaving 7 bases of the junction unmatched. The DNA for the CDR3 is TGTGCCAGCAGTCCCCGGGAGGGCGGATACAATGAGCAGTTCTTC. Protein product: CASSPREGGYNEQFF.

J is TRBJ2-3 and V is TRBV6-4, with 8 positions matching TRBD1. This CDR3 spans 15 amino acids. The V gene end was trimmed by 6 bases and the J gene end by 2 bases; junction bases not matched to a gene: 7. Germline V gene data show CDR1 as MRHNA and CDR2 as SNTAGT. This CDR3 is CASSQGAPDTDTQYF. In DNA form, the CDR3 reads TGTGCCAGCAGCCAGGGGGCCCCTGACACAGATACGCAGTATTTT.

The chain employs TRBV7-9 and TRBJ2-5; TRBD2 might be the D (5 bases). V gave up 4 bases and J gave up 4 bases, with 10 bases separating them. CDR1 SEHNR and CDR2 FQNEAQ come from the germline V gene (reference sequence). The CDR3 is 13 residues long. CDR3 amino acids: CASSSNSAETQYF. CDR3 DNA sequence: TGTGCCAGCAGCTCCAATAGCGCAGAGACCCAGTACTTC.

The count of this clone is one. DNA of the CDR3: TGTGCCAGCAGCTTGGGTCCCTTAGCGGGTTATGCAGGGGAGCAGTACTTC. Its protein is CASSLGPLAGYAGEQYF. V and J are TRBV5-4 and TRBJ2-7, with TRBD2 identical over 7 bases. CDR1 SGHNT and CDR2 YYREEE come from the germline V gene (reference sequence). The CDR3 has 17 amino acids. V lost 0 bases to trimming and J lost 7 bases; unmatched junction nucleotides: 16. The full variable domain, completed using reference TRBV5-4 and TRBJ2-7, is ETGVTQSPTHLIKTRGQQVTLRCSSQSGHNTVSWYQQALGQGPQFIFQYYREEENGRGNFPPRFSGLQFPNYSSELNVNALELDDSALYLCASSLGPLAGYAGEQYFGPGTRLTVT.

The chain uses TRBV7-3 and TRBJ2-3; tentative D call: TRBD1 (5 bases). The CDR3 totals 15 residues. V was pared by 2 bases and J by 6 bases, with 15 bases between. CDR1 is SGHTA and CDR2 is FQGTGA in the germline V gene. The CDR3 DNA is TGTGCCAGCAGCTTATCCCGATGGGGCAGGGATACGCAGTATTTT. This codes for CASSLSRWGRDTQYF.

This rearrangement joins TRBV7-3 to TRBJ2-1; no clear D. V lost 2 bases and J lost 5, with 7 bases in between. Per germline, CDR1 SGHTA and CDR2 FQGTGA. The CDR3 length is 13 residues. The DNA for the CDR3 is TGTGCCAGCAGCTTATTTCTGGACAATGAGCAGTTCTTC. Encoded protein: CASSLFLDNEQFF.

The chain couples TRBV5-1 to TRBJ2-7, with TRBD2 matching 10 bases. Germline-derived CDR1 and CDR2 are SGHRS and YFSETQ. V was pared by 0 bases and J by 4 bases, with 4 bases of the junction left unmatched. The CDR3 extends over 15 amino acids. The CDR3 sequence: CASSLALAGLYEQYF. CDR3 DNA sequence: TGCGCCAGCAGCTTGGCACTAGCGGGGTTATACGAGCAGTACTTC.

The rearrangement uses TRBV5-4 and TRBJ2-2; D unclear. V was cut by 2 bases and J by 4 bases, with 6 bases left in between. Germline V gene sequence: CDR1 SGHNT, CDR2 YYREEE (reference sequence). The CDR3 contains 13 residues. The CDR3 reads CASSLFLTGELFF. The CDR3 region has the DNA TGTGCCAGCAGCTTATTTCTCACCGGGGAGCTGTTTTTT. The whole variable domain, filled in from reference TRBV5-4 and TRBJ2-2, reads ETGVTQSPTHLIKTRGQQVTLRCSSQSGHNTVSWYQQALGQGPQFIFQYYREEENGRGNFPPRFSGLQFPNYSSELNVNALELDDSALYLCASSLFLTGELFFGEGSRLTVL.

The chain combines TRBV9 with TRBJ2-2; TRBD2 agrees at 9 bases. The CDR3 is 15 residues long. Germline CDR1 and CDR2: SGDLS and YYNGEE. The ends lost 4 bases at V and 9 bases at J; junction bases unmatched: 10. The CDR3 loop reads CASSPWASGDRELFF. The CDR3 DNA sequence: TGTGCCAGCAGCCCCTGGGCTAGCGGGGACCGGGAGCTGTTTTTT. Full variable domain (missing parts from reference TRBV9 and TRBJ2-2): DSGVTQTPKHLITATGQRVTLRCSPRSGDLSVYWYQQSLDQGLQFLIQYYNGEERAKGNILERFSAQQFPDLHSELNLSSLELGDSALYFCASSPWASGDRELFFGEGSRLTVL.

The chain carries TRBV27 and TRBJ2-1, with 12 bases fitting TRBD2. There are 16 residues in the CDR3. V lost 6 bases and J lost 6; bases outside the gene matches: 9. The germline V gene has CDR1 MNHEY and CDR2 SMNVEV (reference sequence). The DNA for the CDR3 is TGTGCCAGCAGGATCTCTAGCGGGGGGGCGTTCAATGAGCAGTTCTTC. Translation gives CASRISSGGAFNEQFF.

This clone was recorded once. The CDR3 DNA reads TGTGCTAGTGGTTTGCCCCGGACAGACTACAATGAGCAGTTCTTC. Translation gives CASGLPRTDYNEQFF. This sequence joins TRBV12-5 and TRBJ2-1; maybe TRBD1 (6 bases). The CDR3 totals 15 residues. The V gene's germline CDR1 is LGHNT and CDR2 FRNRAP. V shed 2 bases and J shed 3 bases, with 11 bases lying between them.

V is TRBV5-5 and J is TRBJ2-5; 7 bases are a match to TRBD2. CDR1 and CDR2 (germline): SGHKS, YYEKEE (reference sequence). There are 15 residues in the CDR3. V gave up 1 base and J gave up 2 bases; unmatched junction bases: 5. CDR3 loop: CASSLTSANQETQYF. The CDR3 coding sequence is TGTGCCAGCAGCTTGACTAGCGCAAATCAAGAGACCCAGTACTTC.

Concerning this clone itself: The junction departs from the called germline gene at one end, perhaps through a read error. V gene TRBV28 combines with J gene TRBJ1-1, with 10 nucleotides matching TRBD1. CDR1 and CDR2 from the germline V gene are MDHEN and SYDVKM. CDR3 length equals 13 residues. The CDR3: CASSQRQGAMVAF. CDR3 coding DNA: TGTGCCAGCAGTCAGAGACAGGGGGCGATGGTTGCTTTT.

In this sample, this clone turned up a few times. The sample has other DNA sequences that encode this CDR3 too. V usage is TRBV28 and J usage is TRBJ1-5, with unresolved D. The CDR3 totals 13 residues. CDR1 is MDHEN, CDR2 SYDVKM, per germline. With 7 bases removed from V and 1 base from J, the gap between germline ends came to 8 bases. The CDR3 nucleotides are TGTGCCAGCATCGGGTTAAGCAATCAGCCCCAGCATTTT. Translated, it gives CASIGLSNQPQHF.

A remark on this clone: One junction end does not reproduce the germline sequence, and a read error may be involved. This sequence joins TRBV7-7 and TRBJ2-5, with D tentatively TRBD1 (5 bases). The CDR3 runs 15 residues. Germline V gene data show CDR1 as SSHAT and CDR2 as FNYEAQ (reference sequence). As DNA, the CDR3 is TGTGCTAGCAGCTTAGTGGAAGGGGCACGAGAGACCCAGTACTTC. It codes for CASSLVEGARETQYF.

The chain employs TRBV5-4 and TRBJ2-1; 14 nucleotides agree with TRBD2. CDR3 length equals 14 residues. CDR1 and CDR2 (germline): SGHNT, YYREEE (reference sequence). Trimming took 4 bases from V and 9 from J; bases not matched to a gene: 3. For the CDR3, the DNA is TGTGCCAGCAGCCGACTAGCGGGAGGGGGTGAGCAGTTCTTC. Translated, it gives CASSRLAGGGEQFF. Supplemented by reference TRBV5-4 and TRBJ2-1, the full variable domain reads ETGVTQSPTHLIKTRGQQVTLRCSSQSGHNTVSWYQQALGQGPQFIFQYYREEENGRGNFPPRFSGLQFPNYSSELNVNALELDDSALYLCASSRLAGGGEQFFGPGTRLTVL.

The chain has TRBV7-9 and TRBJ2-2; D call uncertain. Germline V gene sequence: CDR1 SEHNR, CDR2 FQNEAQ (reference sequence). V was cut by 1 base and J by 3 bases, with 6 bases left in between. The CDR3 totals 14 residues. CDR3 in DNA: TGTGCCAGCAGCTTAGATTGGGACACCGGGGAGCTGTTTTTT. Translation: CASSLDWDTGELFF.

This clone appeared once. The chain carries TRBV5-8 and TRBJ2-2; 8 positions agree with TRBD1. The CDR3 is 16 residues long. Germline V gene data show CDR1 as SGHTS and CDR2 as YDEGEE. The V gene end was trimmed by 1 base and the J gene end by 8 bases; junction bases not matched to a gene: 10. The CDR3 loop is CASSLTGQVAGGELFF. As DNA, the CDR3 is TGTGCCAGCAGCTTGACGGGACAGGTGGCGGGAGGGGAGCTGTTTTTT.

This chain uses TRBV6-5 with TRBJ2-2; TRBD1 or TRBD2 may be the D gene (5 bases each). The ends were cut back, 0 bases at V and 2 bases at J, with 7 bases in the middle. The germline CDR1 and CDR2 sequences are MNHEY and SVGAGI. CDR3 length: 15 residues. The CDR3 loop is CASSYSGGNTGELFF. For the CDR3, the DNA is TGTGCCAGCAGTTACTCTGGGGGAAACACCGGGGAGCTGTTTTTT.

This clone is large (0.1 to 1%) within its sample. The chain couples TRBV7-9 to TRBJ2-7; D may be TRBD1 or TRBD2 (5 bases each). Looked up from germline, CDR1 is SEHNR and CDR2 is FQNEAQ (reference sequence). The CDR3 consists of 14 residues. The V gene lost 6 bases and the J gene lost 3 bases, with 15 bases spanning the gap. The CDR3 coding sequence is TGTGCCAGCAGTCACCGGGACCGAAACTACGAGCAGTACTTC. Residues: CASSHRDRNYEQYF.

The chain combines TRBV5-6 with TRBJ1-2; D remains unclear. CDR3 size: 13 residues. CDR1 and CDR2 (germline): SGHDT, YYEEEE. Trimming pared 0 bases from V and 4 bases from J, leaving 7 bases between. CDR3 in DNA: TGTGCCAGCAGCTTGGTTACGGGCTATGGCTACACCTTC. This gives the protein CASSLVTGYGYTF.